The present entry profiles one TCR beta chain with its context. V lost 0 bases to trimming and J lost 0 bases, with 18 bases between them. Germline-derived CDR1 and CDR2 are SGHVS and FQNEAQ. There are 20 residues in the CDR3. The sample originates from a study of blood T cell repertoires in COVID-19. Sequencing was performed with immunoSEQ multiplex PCR; in TCRdb, only in-frame clones are kept and a portion is missing. The data hold a few hundred thousand clones, with more than 75% observed a single time. The sample was peripheral blood. This sequence joins TRBV7-8 and TRBJ1-6; D remains unclear. This sequence was found in a man aged 35 to 55 who had recovered from COVID-19. The CDR3 nucleotides are TGTGCCAGCAGCTTAGCCCCCCGTGGGCAGAGAAGCTCCTATAATTCACCCCTCCACTTT. It is translated as CASSLAPRGQRSSYNSPLHF.